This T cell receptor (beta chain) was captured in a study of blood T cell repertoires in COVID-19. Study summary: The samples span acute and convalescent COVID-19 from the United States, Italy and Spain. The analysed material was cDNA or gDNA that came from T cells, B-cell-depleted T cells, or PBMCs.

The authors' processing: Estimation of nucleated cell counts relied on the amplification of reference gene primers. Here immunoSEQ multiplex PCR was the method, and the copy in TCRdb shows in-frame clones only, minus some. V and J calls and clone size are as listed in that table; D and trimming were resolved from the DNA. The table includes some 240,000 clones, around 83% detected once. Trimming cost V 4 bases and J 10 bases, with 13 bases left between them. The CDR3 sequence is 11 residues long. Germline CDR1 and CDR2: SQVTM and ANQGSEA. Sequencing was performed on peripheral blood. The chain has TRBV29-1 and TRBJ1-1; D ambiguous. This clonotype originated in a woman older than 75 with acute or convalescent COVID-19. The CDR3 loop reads CSVGAGAGAFF. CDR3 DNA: TGCAGCGTTGGGGCGGGAGCGGGAGCTTTCTTT.